Given below is one T cell receptor (beta chain) in context. What it binds is not known. The input was approximately 500 ng total RNA; TCR beta cDNA was made from it with a constant-region primer. Employing slightly modified ARM-PCR, three nested multiplex PCR rounds were run, and these gave rise to the TCR beta libraries. Both of the initial two PCR rounds ran for around 10 cycles and employed TRBV1-TRBV30 forward primers alongside a C-beta reverse primer. A single record per CDR3 protein comes from TCRdb applying MiXCR to the multiplex PCR reads. The data show some 200,000 distinct CDR3 sequences, less than 65% seen once. RNA was extracted from whole blood without cell sorting, alongside germline DNA. About 4.3 milliliters of peripheral blood were drawn preoperatively. These data are taken from a study of tumor-infiltrating lymphocytes in primary liver carcinoma. Turning to the study itself: The study included patients who were men and women aged 30 to 69 years. Notes on the study in general: Tumor specimens were characterized by a significantly higher top-250-clone fraction than blood (p = 0.039). Tumor region pairs showed greater overlap than either tumor-adjacent or tumor-blood pairs did.

Germline CDR1 is SGHNT and CDR2 is YYREEE (reference sequence). This CDR3 is 16 amino acids long. Losses at the gene ends were 8 bases for V and 2 bases for J; bases not matched to a gene: 9. What was sequenced was peripheral blood. The rearrangement uses TRBV5-4 and TRBJ2-1, with TRBD2 identical over 11 bases. The source is an older woman with primary liver carcinoma and hepatitis B virus infection. The CDR3 DNA is TGTGCCAGAAGCCCCGGACTAGCGGGTGCCTACAATGAGCAGTTCTTC. Translated, it gives CARSPGLAGAYNEQFF.